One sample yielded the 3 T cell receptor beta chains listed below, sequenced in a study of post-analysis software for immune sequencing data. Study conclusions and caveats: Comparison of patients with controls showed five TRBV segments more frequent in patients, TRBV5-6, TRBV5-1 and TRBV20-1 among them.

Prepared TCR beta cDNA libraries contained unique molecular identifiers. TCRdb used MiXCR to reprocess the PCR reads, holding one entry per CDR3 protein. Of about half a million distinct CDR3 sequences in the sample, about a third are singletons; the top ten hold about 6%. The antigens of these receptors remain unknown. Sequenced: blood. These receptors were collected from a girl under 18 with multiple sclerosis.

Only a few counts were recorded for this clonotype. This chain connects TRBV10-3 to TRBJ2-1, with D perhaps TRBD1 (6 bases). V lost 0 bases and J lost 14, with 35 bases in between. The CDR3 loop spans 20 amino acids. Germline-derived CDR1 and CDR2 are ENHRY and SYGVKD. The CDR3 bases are TGTGCCATCAGTGAGTCGAATAGGTCAACAGGGTGGCTAATTCGGCCGATTGAGTTCTTC. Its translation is CAISESNRSTGWLIRPIEFF.

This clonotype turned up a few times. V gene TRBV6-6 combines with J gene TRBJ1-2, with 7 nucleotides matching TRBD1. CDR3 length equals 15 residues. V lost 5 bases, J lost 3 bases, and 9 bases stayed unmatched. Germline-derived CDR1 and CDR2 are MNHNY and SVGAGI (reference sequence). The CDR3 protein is CASSRDREDYYGYTF. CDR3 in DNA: TGTGCCAGCAGTCGAGACAGGGAGGACTACTATGGCTACACCTTC.

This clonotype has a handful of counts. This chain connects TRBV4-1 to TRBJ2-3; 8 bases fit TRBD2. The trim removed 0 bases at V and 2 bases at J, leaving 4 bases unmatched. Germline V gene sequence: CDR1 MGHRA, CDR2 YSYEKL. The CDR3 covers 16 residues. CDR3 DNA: TGCGCCAGCAGCCAAGATAGCGGGGCCGACACAGATACGCAGTATTTT. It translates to CASSQDSGADTDTQYF.